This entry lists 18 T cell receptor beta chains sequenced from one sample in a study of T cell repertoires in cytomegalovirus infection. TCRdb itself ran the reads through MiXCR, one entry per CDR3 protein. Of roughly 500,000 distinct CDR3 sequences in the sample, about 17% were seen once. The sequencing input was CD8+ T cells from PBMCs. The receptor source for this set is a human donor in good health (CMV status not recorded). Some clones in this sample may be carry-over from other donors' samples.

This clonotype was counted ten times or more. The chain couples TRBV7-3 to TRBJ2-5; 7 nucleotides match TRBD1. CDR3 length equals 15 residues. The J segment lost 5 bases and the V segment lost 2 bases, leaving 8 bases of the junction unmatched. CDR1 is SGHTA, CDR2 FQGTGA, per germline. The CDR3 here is CASSLGTAEGETQYF. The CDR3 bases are TGTGCCAGCAGCTTAGGGACAGCCGAAGGGGAGACCCAGTACTTC.

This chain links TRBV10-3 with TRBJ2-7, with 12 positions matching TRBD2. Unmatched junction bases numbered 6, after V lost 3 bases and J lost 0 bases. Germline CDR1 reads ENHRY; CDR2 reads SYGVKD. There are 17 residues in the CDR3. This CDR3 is CAISDPLAGGRSYEQYF. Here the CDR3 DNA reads TGTGCCATCAGTGACCCCCTAGCGGGGGGGCGCTCCTACGAGCAGTACTTC.

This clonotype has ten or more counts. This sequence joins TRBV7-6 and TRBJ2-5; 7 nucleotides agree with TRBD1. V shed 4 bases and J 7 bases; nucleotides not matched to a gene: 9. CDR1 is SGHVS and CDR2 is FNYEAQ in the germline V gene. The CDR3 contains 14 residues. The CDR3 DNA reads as TGTGCCAGCAGCTCCCTACAGGGGCCCGGGACCCAGTACTTC. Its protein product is CASSSLQGPGTQYF.

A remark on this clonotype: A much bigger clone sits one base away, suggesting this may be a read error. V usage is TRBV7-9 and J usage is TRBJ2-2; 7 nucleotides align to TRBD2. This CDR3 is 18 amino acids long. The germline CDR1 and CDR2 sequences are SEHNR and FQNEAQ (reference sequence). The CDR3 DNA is TGTGCCAGCAGCTTACCTCTTGGGGCTAGCGGAAACACCGGGGAGCTGTTATTT. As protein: CASSLPLGASGNTGELLF.

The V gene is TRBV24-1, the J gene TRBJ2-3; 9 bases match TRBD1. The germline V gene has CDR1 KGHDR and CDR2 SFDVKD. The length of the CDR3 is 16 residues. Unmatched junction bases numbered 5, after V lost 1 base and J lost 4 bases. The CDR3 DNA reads TGTGCCACCAGTGATTTTACAGGGGGCATGGCAGATACGCAGTATTTT. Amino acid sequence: CATSDFTGGMADTQYF.

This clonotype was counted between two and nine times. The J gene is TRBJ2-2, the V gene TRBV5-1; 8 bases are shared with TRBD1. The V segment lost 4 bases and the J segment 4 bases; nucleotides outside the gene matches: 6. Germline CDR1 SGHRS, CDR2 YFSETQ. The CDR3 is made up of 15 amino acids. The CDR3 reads CASSATGAGTGELFF. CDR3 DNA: TGCGCCAGCAGCGCGACAGGGGCTGGCACCGGGGAGCTGTTTTTT.

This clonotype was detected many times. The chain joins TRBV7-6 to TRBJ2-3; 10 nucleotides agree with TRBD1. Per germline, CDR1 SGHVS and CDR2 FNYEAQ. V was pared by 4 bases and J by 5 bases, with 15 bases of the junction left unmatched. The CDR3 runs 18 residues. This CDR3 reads CASSSSLKDRGIRDTQYF. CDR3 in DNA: TGTGCCAGCAGCTCCTCACTAAAGGACAGGGGGATCAGAGATACGCAGTATTTT.

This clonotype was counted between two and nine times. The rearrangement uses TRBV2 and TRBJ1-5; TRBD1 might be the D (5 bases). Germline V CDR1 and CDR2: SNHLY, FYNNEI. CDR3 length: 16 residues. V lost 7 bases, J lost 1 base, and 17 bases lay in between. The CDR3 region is CASKVEVGGSNQPQHF. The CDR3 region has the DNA TGTGCCAGCAAAGTGGAGGTGGGGGGGAGCAATCAGCCCCAGCATTTT.

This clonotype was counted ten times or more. The CDR3 bases are TGTGCCAGCAGTTACCCGGGAGTCAATGAGCAGTTCTTC. The encoded protein is CASSYPGVNEQFF. The genes are TRBV6-6 and TRBJ2-1; maybe TRBD2 (6 bases). V was trimmed by 2 bases and J by 6 bases, leaving 8 bases between them. Germline CDR1 and CDR2: MNHNY and SVGAGI (reference sequence). The CDR3 totals 13 residues.

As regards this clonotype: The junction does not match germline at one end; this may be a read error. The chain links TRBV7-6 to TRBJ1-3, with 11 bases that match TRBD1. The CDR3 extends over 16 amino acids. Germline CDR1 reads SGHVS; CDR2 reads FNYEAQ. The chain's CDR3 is CASSSGQGDSGNPIYF. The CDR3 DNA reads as TGTGCCAGCAGCTCGGGACAGGGGGACTCTGGAAACCCCATATATTTT. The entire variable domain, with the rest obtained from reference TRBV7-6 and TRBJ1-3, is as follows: GAGVSQSPRYKVTKRGQDVALRCDPISGHVSLYWYRQALGQGPEFLTYFNYEAQQDKSGLPNDRFSAERPEGSISTLTIQRTEQRDSAMYRCASSSGQGDSGNPIYFGEGSWLTVV.

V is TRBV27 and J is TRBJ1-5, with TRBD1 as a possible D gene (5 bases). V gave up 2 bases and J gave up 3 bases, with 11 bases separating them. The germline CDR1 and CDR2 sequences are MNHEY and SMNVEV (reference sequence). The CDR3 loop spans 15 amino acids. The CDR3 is CASSLNRQTNQPQHF. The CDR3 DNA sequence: TGTGCCAGCAGTTTAAATAGACAGACCAATCAGCCCCAGCATTTT.

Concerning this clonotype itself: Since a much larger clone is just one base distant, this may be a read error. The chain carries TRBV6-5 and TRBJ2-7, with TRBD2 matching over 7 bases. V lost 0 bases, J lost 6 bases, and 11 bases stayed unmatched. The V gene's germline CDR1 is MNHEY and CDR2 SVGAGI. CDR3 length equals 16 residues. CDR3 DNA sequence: TGTGCCAGCAGTTACTCAGCCGCGGGAGCTTCCGGCGAGCAGTACTTC. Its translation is CASSYSAAGASGEQYF.

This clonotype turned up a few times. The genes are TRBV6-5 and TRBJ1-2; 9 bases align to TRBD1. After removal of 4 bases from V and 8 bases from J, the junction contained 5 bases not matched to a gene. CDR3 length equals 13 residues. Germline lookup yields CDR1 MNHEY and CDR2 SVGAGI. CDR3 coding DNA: TGTGCCAGCAGTTCACGGGACAGGGAAGGCTACACCTTC. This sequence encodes CASSSRDREGYTF.

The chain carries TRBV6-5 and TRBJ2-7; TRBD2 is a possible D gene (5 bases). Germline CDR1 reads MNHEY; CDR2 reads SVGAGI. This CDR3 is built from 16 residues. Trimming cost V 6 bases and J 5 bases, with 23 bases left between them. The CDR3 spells CASRAVLGIGSHEQYF. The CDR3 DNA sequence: TGTGCCAGCAGAGCCGTTCTAGGGATAGGGAGCCACGAGCAGTACTTC.

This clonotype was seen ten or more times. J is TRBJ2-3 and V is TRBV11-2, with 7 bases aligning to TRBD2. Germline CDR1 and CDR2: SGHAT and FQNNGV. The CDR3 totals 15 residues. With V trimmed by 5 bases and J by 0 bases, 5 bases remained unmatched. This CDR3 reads CASSPSGISTDTQYF. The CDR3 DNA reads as TGTGCCAGCAGCCCAAGCGGGATAAGCACAGATACGCAGTATTTT.

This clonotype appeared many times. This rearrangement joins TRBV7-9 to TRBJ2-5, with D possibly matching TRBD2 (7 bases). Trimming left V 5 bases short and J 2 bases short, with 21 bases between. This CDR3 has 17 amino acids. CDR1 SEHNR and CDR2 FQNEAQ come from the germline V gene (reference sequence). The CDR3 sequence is CASSPSGGGPLQETQYF. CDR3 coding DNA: TGTGCCAGCAGCCCGAGTGGGGGGGGGCCCCTTCAAGAGACCCAGTACTTC.

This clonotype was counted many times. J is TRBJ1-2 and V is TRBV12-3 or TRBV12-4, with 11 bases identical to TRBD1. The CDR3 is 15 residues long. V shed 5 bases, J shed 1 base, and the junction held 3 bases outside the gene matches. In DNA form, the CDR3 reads TGTGCCAGCAGTCCGGGACAGGGGGATAACTATGGCTACACCTTC. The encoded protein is CASSPGQGDNYGYTF.

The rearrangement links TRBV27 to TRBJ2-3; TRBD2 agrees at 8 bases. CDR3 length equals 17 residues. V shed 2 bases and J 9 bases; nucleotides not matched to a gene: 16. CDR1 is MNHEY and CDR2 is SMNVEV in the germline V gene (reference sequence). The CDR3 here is CASSLVGTSGSRGTQYF. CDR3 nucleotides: TGTGCCAGCAGTTTAGTTGGAACTAGCGGCTCAAGAGGGACGCAGTATTTT.